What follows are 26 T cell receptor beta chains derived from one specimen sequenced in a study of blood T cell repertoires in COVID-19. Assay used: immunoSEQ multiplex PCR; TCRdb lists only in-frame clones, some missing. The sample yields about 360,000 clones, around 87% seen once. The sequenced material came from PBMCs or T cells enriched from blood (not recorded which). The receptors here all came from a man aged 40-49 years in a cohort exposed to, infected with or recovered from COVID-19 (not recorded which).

CDR3 amino acids: CASSLAGPGQGYYEQYF. The CDR3 DNA reads TGTGCCAGCAGCTTAGCGGGGCCGGGACAGGGATACTACGAGCAGTACTTC. The chain is built from TRBV7-6 and TRBJ2-7; 9 bases fit TRBD1. J gave up 3 bases and V 0 bases, and 9 bases lay outside the gene matches. The CDR3 covers 17 residues. Germline V CDR1 and CDR2: SGHVS, FNYEAQ.

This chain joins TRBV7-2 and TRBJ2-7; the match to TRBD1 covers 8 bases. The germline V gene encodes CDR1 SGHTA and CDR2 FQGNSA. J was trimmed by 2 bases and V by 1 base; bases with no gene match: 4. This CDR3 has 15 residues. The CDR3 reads CASSLGSQGAYEQYF. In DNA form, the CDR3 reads TGTGCCAGCAGCTTAGGGTCACAGGGGGCCTACGAGCAGTACTTC. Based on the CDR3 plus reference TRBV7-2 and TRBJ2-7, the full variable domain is GAGVSQSPSNKVTEKGKDVELRCDPISGHTALYWYRQSLGQGLEFLIYFQGNSAPDKSGLPSDRFSAERTGGSVSTLTIQRTQQEDSAVYLCASSLGSQGAYEQYFGPGTRLTVT.

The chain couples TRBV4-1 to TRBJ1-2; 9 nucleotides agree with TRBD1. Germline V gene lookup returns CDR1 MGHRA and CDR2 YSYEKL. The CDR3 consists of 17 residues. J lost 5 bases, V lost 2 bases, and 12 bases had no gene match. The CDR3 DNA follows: TGCGCCAGCAGCCAAACCTCCCGGACAGGGGCAGATTATGGCTACACCTTC. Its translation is CASSQTSRTGADYGYTF.

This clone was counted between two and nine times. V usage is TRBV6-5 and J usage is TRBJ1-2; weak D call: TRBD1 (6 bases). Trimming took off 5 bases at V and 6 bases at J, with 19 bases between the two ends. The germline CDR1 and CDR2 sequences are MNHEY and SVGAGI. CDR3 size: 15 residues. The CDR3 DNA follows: TGTGCCAGCAGTAACCTGGGGGGGGCCAGGGATGGCTACACCTTC. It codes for CASSNLGGARDGYTF.

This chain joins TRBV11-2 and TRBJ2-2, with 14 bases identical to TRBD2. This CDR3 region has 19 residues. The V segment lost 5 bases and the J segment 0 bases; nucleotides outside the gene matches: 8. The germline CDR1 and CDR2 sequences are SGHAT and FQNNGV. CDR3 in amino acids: CASSRLAGGGRPNTGELFF. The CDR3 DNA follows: TGTGCCAGCAGCCGACTAGCGGGAGGGGGTCGGCCGAACACCGGGGAGCTGTTTTTT.

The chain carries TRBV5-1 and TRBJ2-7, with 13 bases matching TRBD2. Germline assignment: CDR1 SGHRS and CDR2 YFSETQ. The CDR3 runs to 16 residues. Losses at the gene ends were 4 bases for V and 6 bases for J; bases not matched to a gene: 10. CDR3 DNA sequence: TGCGCCAGCAGCCTTGGGACTAGCGGGAAGAGAGGCGAGCAGTACTTC. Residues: CASSLGTSGKRGEQYF.

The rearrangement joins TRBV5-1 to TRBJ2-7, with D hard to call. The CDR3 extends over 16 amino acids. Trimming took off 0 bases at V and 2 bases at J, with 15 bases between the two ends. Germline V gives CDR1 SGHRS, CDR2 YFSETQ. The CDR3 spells CASSLALSNGAYEQYF. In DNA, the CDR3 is TGCGCCAGCAGCTTGGCTCTATCTAATGGAGCCTACGAGCAGTACTTC.

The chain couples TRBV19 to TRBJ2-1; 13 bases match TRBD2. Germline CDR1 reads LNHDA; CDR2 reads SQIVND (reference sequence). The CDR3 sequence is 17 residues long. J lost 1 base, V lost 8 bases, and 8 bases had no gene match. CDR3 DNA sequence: TGTGCCAGTTCCGGGACTAGCGGGACGACATCCTACAATGAGCAGTTCTTC. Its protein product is CASSGTSGTTSYNEQFF.

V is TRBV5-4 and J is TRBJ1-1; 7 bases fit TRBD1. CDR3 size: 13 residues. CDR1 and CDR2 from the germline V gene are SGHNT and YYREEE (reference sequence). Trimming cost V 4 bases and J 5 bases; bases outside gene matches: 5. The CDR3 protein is CASSDRVKTEAFF. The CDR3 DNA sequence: TGTGCCAGCAGCGACAGGGTAAAGACTGAAGCTTTCTTT.

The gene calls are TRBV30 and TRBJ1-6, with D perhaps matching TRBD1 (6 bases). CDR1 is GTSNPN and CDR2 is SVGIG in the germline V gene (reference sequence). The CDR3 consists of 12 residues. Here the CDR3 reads CGGGRENSPLHF. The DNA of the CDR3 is TGTGGTGGGGGCAGAGAGAATTCACCCCTCCACTTT.

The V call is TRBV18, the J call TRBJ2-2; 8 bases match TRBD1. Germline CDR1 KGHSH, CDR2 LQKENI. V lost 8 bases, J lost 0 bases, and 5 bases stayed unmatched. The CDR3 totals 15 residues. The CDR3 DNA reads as TGTGCCAGCCCCCGGACAGGGTCGAACACCGGGGAGCTGTTTTTT. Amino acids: CASPRTGSNTGELFF. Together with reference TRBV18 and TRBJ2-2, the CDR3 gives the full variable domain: NAGVMQNPRHLVRRRGQEARLRCSPMKGHSHVYWYRQLPEEGLKFMVYLQKENIIDESGMPKERFSAEFPKEGPSILRIQQVVRGDSAAYFCASPRTGSNTGELFFGEGSRLTVL.

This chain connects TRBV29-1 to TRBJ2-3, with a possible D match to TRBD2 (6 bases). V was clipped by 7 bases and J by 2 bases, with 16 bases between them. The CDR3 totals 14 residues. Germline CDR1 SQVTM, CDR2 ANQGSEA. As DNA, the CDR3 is TGCAGCGCATCGTTGGGGGGAGCCACAGATACGCAGTATTTT. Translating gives CSASLGGATDTQYF.

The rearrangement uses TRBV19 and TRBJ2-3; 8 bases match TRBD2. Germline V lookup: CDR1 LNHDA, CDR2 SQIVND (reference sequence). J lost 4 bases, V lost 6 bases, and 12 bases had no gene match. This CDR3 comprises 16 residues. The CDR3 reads CASRLGRALGADTQYF. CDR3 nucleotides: TGTGCCAGTAGACTCGGGAGGGCCCTGGGAGCAGATACGCAGTATTTT.

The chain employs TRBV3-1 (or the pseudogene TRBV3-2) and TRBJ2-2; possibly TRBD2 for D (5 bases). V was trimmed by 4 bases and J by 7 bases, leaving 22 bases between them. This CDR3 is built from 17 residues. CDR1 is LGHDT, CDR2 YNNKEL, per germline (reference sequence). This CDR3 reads CASSPPGIRLRNGELFF. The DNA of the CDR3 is TGTGCCAGCAGCCCCCCGGGAATCCGATTGAGGAACGGGGAGCTGTTTTTT.

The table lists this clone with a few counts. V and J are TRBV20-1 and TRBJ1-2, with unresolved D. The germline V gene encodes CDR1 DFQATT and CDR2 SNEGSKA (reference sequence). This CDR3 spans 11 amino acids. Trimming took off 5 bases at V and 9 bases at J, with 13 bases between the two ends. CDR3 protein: CSALQEYRYTF. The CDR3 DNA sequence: TGCAGTGCTTTACAAGAATATCGCTACACCTTC.

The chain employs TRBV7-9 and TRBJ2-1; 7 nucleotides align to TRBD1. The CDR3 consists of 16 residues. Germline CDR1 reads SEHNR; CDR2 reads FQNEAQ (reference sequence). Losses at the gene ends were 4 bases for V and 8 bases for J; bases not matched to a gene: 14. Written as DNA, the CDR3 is TGTGCCAGCAGCTCCGAAGGGACAGCCTACCCCCATGAGCAGTTCTTC. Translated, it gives CASSSEGTAYPHEQFF.

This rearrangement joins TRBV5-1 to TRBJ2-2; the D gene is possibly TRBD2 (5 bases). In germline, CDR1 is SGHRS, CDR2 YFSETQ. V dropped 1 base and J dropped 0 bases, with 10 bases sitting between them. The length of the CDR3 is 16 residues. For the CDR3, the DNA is TGCGCCAGCAGCTTGAGAGGACTTACGAACACCGGGGAGCTGTTTTTT. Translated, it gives CASSLRGLTNTGELFF.

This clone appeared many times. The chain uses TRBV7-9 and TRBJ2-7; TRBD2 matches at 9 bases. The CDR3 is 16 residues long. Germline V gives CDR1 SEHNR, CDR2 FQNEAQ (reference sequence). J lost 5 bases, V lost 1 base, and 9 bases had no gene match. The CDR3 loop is CASSLDSGSWLHEQYF. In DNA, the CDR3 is TGTGCCAGCAGCTTAGATAGCGGGAGTTGGCTCCACGAGCAGTACTTC.

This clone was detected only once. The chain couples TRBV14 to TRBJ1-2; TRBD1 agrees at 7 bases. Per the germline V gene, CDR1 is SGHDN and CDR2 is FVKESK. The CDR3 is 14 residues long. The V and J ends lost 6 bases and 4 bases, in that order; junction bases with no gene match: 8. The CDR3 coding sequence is TGTGCCAGCAGGTCCTCAGGGGGTGGCTATGGCTACACCTTC. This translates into CASRSSGGGYGYTF. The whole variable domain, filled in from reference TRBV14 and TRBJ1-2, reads EAGVTQFPSHSVIEKGQTVTLRCDPISGHDNLYWYRRVMGKEIKFLLHFVKESKQDESGMPNNRFLAERTGGTYSTLKVQPAELEDSGVYFCASRSSGGGYGYTFGSGTRLTVV.

CDR3 loop: CASRGQRNSPLHF. CDR3 DNA sequence: TGTGCCAGCCGGGGACAGAGGAATTCACCCCTCCACTTT. This chain uses TRBV6-5 with TRBJ1-6; 7 bases line up with TRBD1. The V gene's germline CDR1 is MNHEY and CDR2 SVGAGI. After removal of 8 bases from V and 7 bases from J, the junction contained 5 bases not matched to a gene. This CDR3 is built from 13 residues.

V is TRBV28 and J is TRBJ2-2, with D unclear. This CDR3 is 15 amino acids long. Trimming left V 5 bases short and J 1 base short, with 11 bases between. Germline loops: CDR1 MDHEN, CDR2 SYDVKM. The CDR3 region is CASSVVSENTGELFF. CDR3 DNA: TGTGCCAGCAGTGTCGTCAGCGAGAACACCGGGGAGCTGTTTTTT.

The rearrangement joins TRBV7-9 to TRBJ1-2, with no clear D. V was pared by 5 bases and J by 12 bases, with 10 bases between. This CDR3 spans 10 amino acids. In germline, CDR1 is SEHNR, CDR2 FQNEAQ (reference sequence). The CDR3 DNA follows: TGTGCCAGCAGCCAGGTGTCTCACACCTTC. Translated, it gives CASSQVSHTF. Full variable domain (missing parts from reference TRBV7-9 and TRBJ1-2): DTGVSQNPRHKITKRGQNVTFRCDPISEHNRLYWYRQTLGQGPEFLTYFQNEAQLEKSRLLSDRFSAERPKGSFSTLEIQRTEQGDSAMYLCASSQVSHTFGSGTRLTVV.

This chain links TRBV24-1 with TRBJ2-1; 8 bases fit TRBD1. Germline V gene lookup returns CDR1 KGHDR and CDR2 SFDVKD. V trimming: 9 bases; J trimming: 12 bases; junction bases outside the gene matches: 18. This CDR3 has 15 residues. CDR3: CATSAGDRYNEGQFF. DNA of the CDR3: TGTGCCACCTCGGCCGGGGACAGGTACAATGAGGGGCAGTTCTTC.

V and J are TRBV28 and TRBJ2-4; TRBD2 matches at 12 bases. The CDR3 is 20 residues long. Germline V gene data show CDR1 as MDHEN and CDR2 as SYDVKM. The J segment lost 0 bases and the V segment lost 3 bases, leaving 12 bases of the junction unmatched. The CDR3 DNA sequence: TGTGCCAGCAGTTTTGTTCTAGCGGGAGGGCCTGTTCTAGCCAAAAACATTCAGTACTTC. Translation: CASSFVLAGGPVLAKNIQYF. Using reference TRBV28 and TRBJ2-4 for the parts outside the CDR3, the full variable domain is DVKVTQSSRYLVKRTGEKVFLECVQDMDHENMFWYRQDPGLGLRLIYFSYDVKMKEKGDIPEGYSVSREKKERFSLILESASTNQTSMYLCASSFVLAGGPVLAKNIQYFGAGTRLSVL.

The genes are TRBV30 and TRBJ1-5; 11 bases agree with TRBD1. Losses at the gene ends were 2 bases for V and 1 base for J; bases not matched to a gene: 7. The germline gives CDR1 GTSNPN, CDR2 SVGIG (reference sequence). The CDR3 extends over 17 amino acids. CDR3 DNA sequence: TGTGCCTGGAGTCTCGGACAGGGGGCATGGAGCAATCAGCCCCAGCATTTT. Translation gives CAWSLGQGAWSNQPQHF.

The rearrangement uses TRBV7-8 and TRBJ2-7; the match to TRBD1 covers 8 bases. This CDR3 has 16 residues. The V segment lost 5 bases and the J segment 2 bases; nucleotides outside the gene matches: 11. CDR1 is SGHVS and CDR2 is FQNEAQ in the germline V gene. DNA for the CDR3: TGTGCCAGCAGCCCGCCTCGGACAGGGCCAACCTACGAGCAGTACTTC. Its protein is CASSPPRTGPTYEQYF.